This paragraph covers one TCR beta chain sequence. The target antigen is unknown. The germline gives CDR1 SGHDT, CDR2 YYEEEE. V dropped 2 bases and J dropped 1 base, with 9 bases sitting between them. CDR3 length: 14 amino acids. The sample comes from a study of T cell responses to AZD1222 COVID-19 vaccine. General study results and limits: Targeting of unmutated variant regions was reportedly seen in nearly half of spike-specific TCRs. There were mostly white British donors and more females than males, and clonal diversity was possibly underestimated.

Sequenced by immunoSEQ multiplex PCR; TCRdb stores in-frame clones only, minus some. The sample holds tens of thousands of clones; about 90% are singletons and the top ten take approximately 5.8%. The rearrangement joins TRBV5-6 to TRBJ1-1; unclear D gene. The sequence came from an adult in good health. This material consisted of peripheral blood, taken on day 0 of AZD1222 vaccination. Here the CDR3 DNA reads TGTGCCAGCAGCTTCATAAACGAGAACACTGAAGCTTTCTTT. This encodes CASSFINENTEAFF.